This paragraph reports one T cell receptor beta chain. As yet, its antigen is unknown. PCR employed 60 Vbeta and 13 Jbeta primers. Using immunoSEQ multiplex PCR, the repertoire was profiled, and TCRdb retains in-frame clones only, with some absent. The sample's table shows over 100,000 clones. Trimming left V 6 bases short and J 4 bases short, with 22 bases between. Germline assignment: CDR1 MNHNY and CDR2 SVGAGI (reference sequence). CDR3 size: 16 residues. This specimen belongs to a study of cytomegalovirus exposure and HLA in healthy donors. Whole-study findings and limits: Analysis was carried out at a later point, and it linked a missense DCLRE1C variant to TCR beta V- and J-gene trimming. Earlier analysis looked at TCR beta V segments, and most were productive about 90% or about 30% of the time.

This chain connects TRBV6-6 to TRBJ2-7; TRBD2 is a possible D gene (6 bases). The clonotype was recovered from a middle-aged man in good health and CMV-seropositive. The specimen sequenced was PBMCs. The CDR3 nucleotides read TGTGCCAGCAGGGCCAAAGCGGGCGGAGTAGCTTACGAGCAGTACTTC. Its protein product is CASRAKAGGVAYEQYF.